The entry below gives a single T cell receptor (beta chain) sequence along with its context. This entry belongs to a study of T cell responses to AZD1222 COVID-19 vaccine. Profiling relied on immunoSEQ multiplex PCR, and the TCRdb table lists in-frame clones only, not all of them. The sample holds about 54,000 clones; roughly 90% are singletons and the top ten take about 15%. From germline, CDR1 is SGHTA and CDR2 FQGNSA. CDR3 size: 14 residues. The V gene lost 3 bases and the J gene lost 0 bases, with 8 bases spanning the gap. The sequencing here drew on peripheral blood, taken 28 days after the second AZD1222 dose. The sequence came from an adult who received the AZD1222 COVID-19 vaccine. This chain joins TRBV7-2 and TRBJ2-5, with TRBD1 as a possible D gene (6 bases). CDR3 DNA: TGTGCCAGCAGCTTTCAGGGGTACCAAGAGACCCAGTACTTC. Protein: CASSFQGYQETQYF.